The clone carrying this TCR beta chain occurred a few times. Its antigen is unknown. CDR3 size: 15 residues. J lost 6 bases, V lost 4 bases, and 7 bases had no gene match. Germline CDR1 is KGHSH and CDR2 is LQKENI. This record belongs to a study of beta chain features in type 1 diabetes. Study-wide results and caveats: Comparison showed that naive, central memory and Treg TCRB repertoires appeared more similar among patients than among healthy donors.

What was sequenced were expressed TCRB transcripts, since all of the isolated RNA had been reverse transcribed. Profiled with immunoSEQ multiplex PCR; TCRdb holds only in-frame clones, not every one. The sample records fewer than 400,000 clones, around 7.6% being singletons. One heparinised blood draw, averaging approximately 120 mL, came from each donor. The chain has TRBV18 and TRBJ2-1, with 9 bases lining up with TRBD2. Material: central memory CD4+ T cells from blood. The TCR sequence derives from a woman aged 18 to 35 in good health. CDR3 region: CASSLYSGSGNEQFF. The CDR3 DNA reads as TGTGCCAGCTCACTATATAGCGGGAGCGGCAATGAGCAGTTCTTC.